This T cell receptor (beta chain) was captured in a study of blood T cell repertoires in COVID-19. Study details: Some COVID-19 samples were acute and others convalescent; all came from the United States, Italy and Spain. Nucleic acid was either cDNA or gDNA, and it came from T cells, B-cell-depleted T cells, or PBMCs.

Original processing methods: Reference gene primer amplification in the assay estimated nucleated cell counts. Sequencing used immunoSEQ multiplex PCR; TCRdb keeps in-frame clones, though not all of them. D and trimming come from the DNA, and the V and J calls and clone size come from that table. The sample holds about 160,000 clones, more than 60% seen once. The CDR3 contains 13 residues. CDR1 SNHLY and CDR2 FYNNEI come from the germline V gene. After removal of 6 bases from V and 1 base from J, the junction contained 2 bases not matched to a gene. The TCR sequence derives from a man between 70 and 80 years old with acute or convalescent COVID-19. The chain employs TRBV2 and TRBJ1-1; TRBD1 matches 7 bases. Sequencing used peripheral blood. CDR3 nucleotides: TGTGCCAGCAGGTACAGGGGGAACACTGAAGCTTTCTTT. Its protein product is CASRYRGNTEAFF.